This TCR beta chain is from a study of T cell responses to AZD1222 COVID-19 vaccine. Study details: Pooling covered second doses at about 4 or about 12 weeks.

This CDR3 region has 18 residues. Germline V gene sequence: CDR1 SGHVS, CDR2 FQNEAQ. The ends lost 3 bases at V and 0 bases at J; junction bases unmatched: 6. Sequencing was performed with immunoSEQ multiplex PCR; in TCRdb, only in-frame clones are kept and a portion is missing. Of about 100,000 clones in the sample, 88% were seen once. The table lists this clone with a count of one. The clonotype originates from an adult in good health. The chain couples TRBV7-8 to TRBJ2-2; 11 nucleotides match TRBD1. Sequenced material: peripheral blood, taken on day 0 of AZD1222 vaccination. The CDR3 protein is CASSLSRDRGTNTGELFF. CDR3 sequence (DNA): TGTGCCAGCAGCTTGTCCCGGGACAGGGGGACGAACACCGGGGAGCTGTTTTTT.